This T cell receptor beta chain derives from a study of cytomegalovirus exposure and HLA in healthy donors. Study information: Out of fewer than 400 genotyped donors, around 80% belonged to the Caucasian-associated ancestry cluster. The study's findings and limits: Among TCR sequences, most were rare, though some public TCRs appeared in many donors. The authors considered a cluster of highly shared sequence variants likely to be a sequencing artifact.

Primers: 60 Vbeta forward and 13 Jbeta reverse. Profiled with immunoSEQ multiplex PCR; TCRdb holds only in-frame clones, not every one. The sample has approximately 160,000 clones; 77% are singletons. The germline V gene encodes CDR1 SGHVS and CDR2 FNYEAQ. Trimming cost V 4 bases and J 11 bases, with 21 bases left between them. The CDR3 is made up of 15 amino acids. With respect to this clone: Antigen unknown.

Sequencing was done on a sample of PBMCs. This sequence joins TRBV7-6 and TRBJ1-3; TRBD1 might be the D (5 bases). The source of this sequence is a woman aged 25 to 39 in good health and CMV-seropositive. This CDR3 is CASSSQTGLERAIYF. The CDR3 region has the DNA TGTGCCAGCAGCTCGCAAACAGGCCTTGAAAGGGCCATATATTTT.